A single sample gave rise to the 13 T cell receptor beta chains below, sequenced in a study of immune characterization of retroperitoneal liposarcoma. TCRdb reprocessed the PCR reads via MiXCR and lists one record per CDR3 protein. This sample has roughly 9,800 distinct CDR3 sequences, with around 37% found just once. Sequencing was performed on tumor tissue. These receptors all stem from a male donor with retroperitoneal liposarcoma.

There are a few counts of this clonotype. This chain joins TRBV6-6 and TRBJ1-5; D is uncertain. The CDR3 is 14 residues long. CDR1 is MNHNY and CDR2 is SVGAGI in the germline V gene (reference sequence). Between the trimmed V and J ends, which lost 2 bases and 2 bases, there was a span of 7 bases. The CDR3 here is CASSYDKGNQPQHF. In nucleotides, the CDR3 is TGTGCCAGCAGTTACGATAAGGGCAATCAGCCCCAGCATTTT.

Only a few counts were recorded for this clonotype. The V gene is TRBV27, the J gene TRBJ2-1, with 8 bases matching TRBD2. The DNA matches TRBJ2-7 better at its end, which makes the J call doubtful. The germline V gene has CDR1 MNHEY and CDR2 SMNVEV (reference sequence). The CDR3 loop spans 15 amino acids. This CDR3 reads CASSPGLAGAHEQYF. CDR3 in DNA: TGTGCCAGCAGTCCCGGACTAGCAGGGGCCCACGAGCAGTACTTC.

The CDR3 DNA reads TGTGCCAGCAGCTTAGGGGCGGGACCAGATACGCAGTATTTT. It is translated as CASSLGAGPDTQYF. The chain links TRBV7-2 to TRBJ2-3; tentative D call: TRBD2 (6 bases). Trimming took 1 base from V and 4 from J, leaving 9 bases between them. The CDR3 consists of 14 residues. Germline V gene lookup returns CDR1 SGHTA and CDR2 FQGNSA.

The chain recombines TRBV6-6 with TRBJ2-2; no reliable D call. Trimming cost V 6 bases and J 6 bases, with 17 bases left between them. The CDR3 has 15 residues. Germline lookup yields CDR1 MNHNY and CDR2 SVGAGI (reference sequence). The CDR3 region has the DNA TGTGCCAGCAGCTATAGAGTTTTTCCCGCCGGGGAGCTGTTTTTT. Protein sequence: CASSYRVFPAGELFF.

This chain joins TRBV6-1 and TRBJ2-1; TRBD2 is a possible D gene (6 bases). V gave up 8 bases and J gave up 6 bases, with 20 bases separating them. Per the germline V gene, CDR1 is MNHNS and CDR2 is SASEGT. This CDR3 has 15 residues. The CDR3: CASEREKGYSNEQFF. CDR3 DNA: TGTGCCAGCGAACGGGAGAAGGGCTACTCCAATGAGCAGTTCTTC.

This clonotype has a handful of counts. CDR3 sequence reads: CASSLGGVGISTDTQYF. CDR3 coding DNA: TGTGCCAGCAGCCTCGGAGGGGTGGGGATTAGCACAGATACGCAGTATTTT. This chain links TRBV12-3 or TRBV12-4 with TRBJ2-3; possibly TRBD2 for D (6 bases). The CDR3 has 17 residues. V lost 6 bases and J lost 0, with 19 bases in between.

The chain uses TRBV27 and TRBJ2-5; TRBD2 might be the D (5 bases). The germline V and J ends were trimmed by 3 bases and 8 bases, with 16 bases remaining between them. CDR3 length: 14 residues. Germline loops: CDR1 MNHEY, CDR2 SMNVEV (reference sequence). The CDR3 sequence: CASSFSRGMLTQYF. DNA for the CDR3: TGTGCCAGCAGTTTTTCCCGGGGTATGCTTACCCAGTACTTC.

This clonotype is labeled as large. The genes are TRBV6-5 and TRBJ1-1, with D hard to call. Germline loops: CDR1 MNHEY, CDR2 SVGAGI. The CDR3 contains 13 residues. V gave up 2 bases and J gave up 3 bases, with 7 bases separating them. The CDR3: CASSYSTYTEAFF. The CDR3 DNA reads as TGTGCCAGCAGTTACAGTACTTACACTGAAGCTTTCTTT.

The sample holds a few counts of this clonotype. The chain is built from TRBV6-1 and TRBJ1-2; 9 nucleotides match TRBD1. V lost 7 bases and J lost 6; bases outside the gene matches: 12. CDR3 length: 15 amino acids. Germline V lookup: CDR1 MNHNS, CDR2 SASEGT. CDR3 sequence (DNA): TGTGCCAGCACCCGAAGACAGGGGGAAACGCATGGCTACACCTTC. It yields the protein CASTRRQGETHGYTF.

The V and J genes are TRBV12-3 or TRBV12-4 and TRBJ2-2; 16 positions agree with TRBD2. The V and J ends lost 5 bases and 8 bases, in that order; junction bases with no gene match: 5. The CDR3 is 16 residues long. This chain's CDR3 is CASSPGTSGGAGELFF. The CDR3 bases are TGTGCCAGCAGTCCCGGGACTAGCGGGGGGGCGGGGGAGCTGTTTTTT.

For this clonotype: The conserved phenylalanine or tryptophan normally closing the CDR3 is absent here, so this likely arose from a read error. The chain couples TRBV6-1 to TRBJ2-1; the D is unclear. The assigned J gene may be wrong: the sequence end matches TRBJ2-4 better. This CDR3 has 13 amino acids. CDR1 is MNHNS and CDR2 is SASEGT in the germline V gene. The CDR3 loop is CASRMGAKNIQYS. As DNA, the CDR3 is TGTGCCAGCAGGATGGGAGCCAAAAACATTCAGTACTCC.

The rearrangement uses TRBV27 and TRBJ2-6; D perhaps matches TRBD2 (6 bases). Germline loops: CDR1 MNHEY, CDR2 SMNVEV (reference sequence). CDR3 length: 15 residues. V lost 3 bases and J lost 10, with 16 bases in between. CDR3 DNA sequence: TGTGCCAGCAGTTTTCGGGGGACTTTAGGAAACGTCCTGACTTTC. Residues: CASSFRGTLGNVLTF.

The DNA of the CDR3 is TGTGCTAGTGGTGTGTCGGTTTCCAACGAGCAGTACTTC. Amino acid sequence: CASGVSVSNEQYF. This sequence joins TRBV12-5 and TRBJ2-7; the D is unclear. The CDR3 consists of 13 residues. Between the trimmed V and J ends, which lost 5 bases and 5 bases, there was a span of 13 bases. Germline loops: CDR1 LGHNT, CDR2 FRNRAP. Complete variable domain (other parts from reference TRBV12-5 and TRBJ2-7): DARVTQTPRHKVTEMGQEVTMRCQPILGHNTVFWYRQTMMQGLELLAYFRNRAPLDDSGMPKDRFSAEMPDATLATLKIQPSEPRDSAVYFCASGVSVSNEQYFGPGTRLTVT.